The next 19 T cell receptor beta chains were all read from a single sample in a study of control samples from healthy donors and cancer patients. Sequenced by immunoSEQ multiplex PCR; TCRdb stores in-frame clones only, minus some. The data hold more than 100,000 clones, with around 90% observed a single time. The sequenced material came from blood. These receptors were taken from a man aged 18-30 years in good health.

This clone has just one count. The CDR3 bases are TGCGCCAGCAGCTTGATTCAGACAGGGGAAACTGAAGCTTTCTTT. Protein product: CASSLIQTGETEAFF. The genes are TRBV5-1 and TRBJ1-1, with 8 bases matching TRBD1. Germline V gene sequence: CDR1 SGHRS, CDR2 YFSETQ. V was pared by 1 base and J by 5 bases, with 7 bases of the junction left unmatched. The CDR3 has 15 amino acids. Variable domain in full (rest from reference TRBV5-1 and TRBJ1-1): KAGVTQTPRYLIKTRGQQVTLSCSPISGHRSVSWYQQTPGQGLQFLFEYFSETQRNKGNFPGRFSGRQFSNSRSEMNVSTLELGDSALYLCASSLIQTGETEAFFGQGTRLTVV.

This chain links TRBV5-4 with TRBJ1-6; D is unclear. This CDR3 is built from 12 residues. V was clipped by 4 bases and J by 10 bases, with 9 bases between them. Germline V gene data show CDR1 as SGHNT and CDR2 as YYREEE (reference sequence). CDR3 protein: CASSPGKSPLHF. The CDR3 DNA reads TGTGCCAGCAGCCCAGGAAAGTCACCCCTCCACTTT.

The V call is TRBV29-1, the J call TRBJ1-1, with D unclear. The CDR3 consists of 11 residues. Germline V lookup: CDR1 SQVTM, CDR2 ANQGSEA. Trimming pared 3 bases from V and 1 base from J, leaving 3 bases between. DNA for the CDR3: TGCAGCGTTGAGGGGAACACTGAAGCTTTCTTT. It codes for CSVEGNTEAFF.

This chain connects TRBV5-8 to TRBJ1-1; 8 nucleotides agree with TRBD1. The CDR3 sequence is 17 residues long. The ends lost 4 bases at V and 1 base at J; junction bases unmatched: 12. Germline CDR1 and CDR2: SGHTS and YDEGEE. The CDR3 is CASSPGQGSFPNTEAFF. The DNA of the CDR3 is TGTGCCAGCAGCCCAGGACAGGGTTCATTCCCGAACACTGAAGCTTTCTTT.

V and J are TRBV9 and TRBJ1-2, with D unresolved. The CDR3 spans 13 residues. Germline values: CDR1 SGDLS, CDR2 YYNGEE. The V and J ends lost 3 bases and 6 bases respectively, with 12 bases between them. The CDR3 DNA follows: TGTGCCAGCAGCGCTCCCAATAGGGATGGCTACACCTTC. It translates to CASSAPNRDGYTF.

The V and J genes are TRBV6-2 or TRBV6-3 and TRBJ1-5; D is unclear. V was clipped by 6 bases and J by 6 bases, with 18 bases between them. CDR3 length equals 15 residues. Per germline, CDR1 MNHEY and CDR2 SVGEGT. This CDR3 reads CASSLGQIASQPQHF. Here the CDR3 DNA reads TGTGCCAGCAGCCTAGGGCAGATCGCAAGTCAGCCCCAGCATTTT.

By sample fraction, this clone is medium-sized. The V call is TRBV3-1 (or the pseudogene TRBV3-2), the J call TRBJ1-1; possible D gene TRBD1, 6 bases. The germline V gene encodes CDR1 LGHDT and CDR2 YNNKEL (reference sequence). Trimming cost V 1 base and J 5 bases, with 14 bases left between them. This CDR3 comprises 15 residues. For the CDR3, the DNA is TGTGCCAGCAGCCAAGCATCAGGGACATTTACTGAAGCTTTCTTT. This codes for CASSQASGTFTEAFF.

A word on this clone: The same CDR3 also results from other DNA sequences found in this sample. V usage is TRBV28 and J usage is TRBJ1-2; D is ambiguous. The germline gives CDR1 MDHEN, CDR2 SYDVKM. Trimming left V 4 bases short and J 4 bases short, with 4 bases between. The CDR3 sequence is 11 residues long. The CDR3 spells CASSSGYGYTF. The CDR3 DNA sequence: TGTGCCAGCAGTTCGGGCTATGGCTACACCTTC.

The CDR3 spells CASSPTGQGVGGYTF. The CDR3 DNA is TGTGCCAGCAGCCCGACGGGACAGGGGGTCGGGGGCTACACCTTC. The chain carries TRBV7-9 and TRBJ1-2, with 11 bases that match TRBD1. The CDR3 length is 15 residues. The germline V gene encodes CDR1 SEHNR and CDR2 FQNEAQ (reference sequence). The V and J ends lost 5 bases and 8 bases, in that order; junction bases with no gene match: 10.

The chain couples TRBV19 to TRBJ1-5; 9 nucleotides match TRBD1. Germline trimming cut 4 bases from V and 6 bases from J; bases unmatched to any gene: 4. The CDR3 spans 14 residues. Germline V lookup: CDR1 LNHDA, CDR2 SQIVND (reference sequence). DNA of the CDR3: TGTGCCAGTAGTACCGCACAGGGGGCTCAGCCCCAGCATTTT. It codes for CASSTAQGAQPQHF.

The rearrangement joins TRBV27 to TRBJ2-5; either TRBD1 or TRBD2 may fit D (6 bases each). Trimming removed 0 bases from V and 5 bases from J, with 19 bases in between. The CDR3 is 17 residues long. Germline CDR1 MNHEY, CDR2 SMNVEV (reference sequence). The CDR3 DNA is TGTGCCAGCAGTTTATCGTTGGCCGGGGGCACGTTGGAGACCCAGTACTTC. Translated: CASSLSLAGGTLETQYF.

The chain couples TRBV7-6 to TRBJ2-1, with TRBD1 matching over 9 bases. Germline V lookup: CDR1 SGHVS, CDR2 FNYEAQ. The V and J ends lost 2 bases and 8 bases, in that order; junction bases with no gene match: 7. The CDR3 sequence is 15 residues long. CDR3 amino acids: CASSLLYRGRDEQFF. The CDR3 coding sequence is TGTGCCAGCAGCTTACTTTACAGGGGGCGCGATGAGCAGTTCTTC.

V and J are TRBV5-6 and TRBJ2-1; the D gene could be TRBD1 or TRBD2 (5 bases each). The germline V and J ends were trimmed by 6 bases and 12 bases, with 31 bases remaining between them. The germline CDR1 and CDR2 sequences are SGHDT and YYEEEE. CDR3 length equals 17 residues. The chain's CDR3 is CASNPPGLLGASRGQFF. DNA of the CDR3: TGTGCCAGCAACCCCCCAGGGCTCCTTGGGGCCTCACGGGGGCAGTTCTTC.

The chain has TRBV4-1 and TRBJ2-1, with D tentatively TRBD1 (6 bases). V lost 3 bases and J 6 bases, leaving 18 bases between the germline ends. The CDR3 loop spans 16 amino acids. The germline V gene has CDR1 MGHRA and CDR2 YSYEKL. CDR3 coding DNA: TGCGCCAGCAGCCACCACGGGACAAAGGGTATCAATGAGCAGTTCTTC. Residues: CASSHHGTKGINEQFF.

The rearrangement links TRBV2 to TRBJ2-3; D is uncertain. The CDR3 is made up of 16 amino acids. V was cut by 5 bases and J by 0 bases, with 15 bases left in between. Looked up from germline, CDR1 is SNHLY and CDR2 is FYNNEI. The CDR3 DNA sequence: TGTGCCAGCAGTATGAGCCCACCCTCTAGCACAGATACGCAGTATTTT. Translation: CASSMSPPSSTDTQYF. The full variable domain, with the rest looked up from reference TRBV2 and TRBJ2-3, is EPEVTQTPSHQVTQMGQEVILRCVPISNHLYFYWYRQILGQKVEFLVSFYNNEISEKSEIFDDQFSVERPDGSNFTLKIRSTKLEDSAMYFCASSMSPPSSTDTQYFGPGTRLTVL.

This chain connects TRBV6-6 to TRBJ1-5; D is unclear. V lost 6 bases and J lost 0, with 9 bases in between. Germline V gene sequence: CDR1 MNHNY, CDR2 SVGAGI (reference sequence). The CDR3 sequence is 14 residues long. CDR3 sequence (DNA): TGTGCCAGCAGGGGGTCGCTTAGCAATCAGCCCCAGCATTTT. Its protein is CASRGSLSNQPQHF.

The chain joins TRBV19 to TRBJ1-4; D not certain. Trimming stripped 6 bases from V and 4 bases from J, with 9 bases between. This CDR3 has 13 amino acids. Germline V gene sequence: CDR1 LNHDA, CDR2 SQIVND (reference sequence). DNA for the CDR3: TGTGCCAGTAGGGGAACGCATAATGAAAAACTGTTTTTT. Encoded protein: CASRGTHNEKLFF.

V usage is TRBV19 and J usage is TRBJ1-3, with a tentative D call TRBD1 (5 bases). The germline gives CDR1 LNHDA, CDR2 SQIVND (reference sequence). V dropped 0 bases and J dropped 6 bases, with 12 bases sitting between them. This CDR3 is 15 amino acids long. The CDR3 DNA reads TGTGCCAGTAGTATAGAAGGGACGGGCACAAACACCATATATTTT. Protein product: CASSIEGTGTNTIYF. The full variable domain, in which reference TRBV19 and TRBJ1-3 provide the parts outside the CDR3, is DGGITQSPKYLFRKEGQNVTLSCEQNLNHDAMYWYRQDPGQGLRLIYYSQIVNDFQKGDIAEGYSVSREKKESFPLTVTSAQKNPTAFYLCASSIEGTGTNTIYFGEGSWLTVV.

The rearrangement uses TRBV6-2 or TRBV6-3 and TRBJ2-3; 9 bases map to TRBD1. J lost 6 bases, V lost 3 bases, and 10 bases had no gene match. The CDR3 totals 16 residues. Germline V lookup: CDR1 MNHEY, CDR2 SVGEGT. This CDR3 reads CASSYGQGLHFDTQYF. The DNA of the CDR3 is TGTGCCAGCAGTTATGGACAGGGGCTACACTTCGATACGCAGTATTTT.